One sample yielded the 9 T cell receptor beta chains listed below, sequenced in a study of long-term antiretroviral therapy in people with HIV. The assay used was immunoSEQ (version v3.0), run at survey level. Here immunoSEQ multiplex PCR was the method, and the copy in TCRdb shows in-frame clones only, minus some. The sample holds fewer than 30,000 clones, around 79% seen once. This specimen was unsorted PBMCs, taken 2.1 years after starting antiretroviral therapy. Every receptor here comes from a man aged 25 to 40 with HIV.

The CDR3 reads CASSQALAGTTDTQYF. The CDR3 coding sequence is TGTGCCAGCAGCCAAGCGCTAGCGGGGACCACAGATACGCAGTATTTT. The chain has TRBV14 and TRBJ2-3; the match to TRBD2 covers 9 bases. The CDR3 has 16 residues. V lost 1 base and J lost 2; bases outside the gene matches: 4. Looked up from germline, CDR1 is SGHDN and CDR2 is FVKESK.

The chain links TRBV19 to TRBJ2-1; TRBD2 agrees at 10 bases. Germline values: CDR1 LNHDA, CDR2 SQIVND (reference sequence). This CDR3 contains 18 residues. Germline trimming cut 3 bases from V and 1 base from J; bases unmatched to any gene: 9. Here the CDR3 reads CASSIQPLAGVSYNEQFF. CDR3 sequence (DNA): TGTGCCAGTAGTATTCAACCTCTAGCGGGAGTGTCCTACAATGAGCAGTTCTTC.

The gene calls are TRBV6-5 and TRBJ1-2; D gene ambiguous. The CDR3 is 15 amino acids. V was clipped by 4 bases and J by 13 bases, with 25 bases between them. CDR1 and CDR2 from the germline V gene are MNHEY and SVGAGI. CDR3 nucleotide sequence: TGTGCCAGCAGTTCCCCGACGGGAGGAAGGGTTCTGAGCACCTTC. Translated, it gives CASSSPTGGRVLSTF.

The V call is TRBV7-8, the J call TRBJ2-3, with D unclear. Germline V gene data show CDR1 as SGHVS and CDR2 as FQNEAQ. This CDR3 has 15 residues. The V and J ends lost 0 bases and 2 bases respectively, with 9 bases between them. This CDR3 reads CASSLAPQTTDTQYF. CDR3 in DNA: TGTGCCAGCAGCTTAGCGCCGCAGACCACAGATACGCAGTATTTT. Full variable domain (remainder filled in from reference TRBV7-8 and TRBJ2-3): GAGVSQSPRYKVAKRGQDVALRCDPISGHVSLFWYQQALGQGPEFLTYFQNEAQLDKSGLPSDRFFAERPEGSVSTLKIQRTQQEDSAVYLCASSLAPQTTDTQYFGPGTRLTVL.

This clone was seen a few times. The genes are TRBV19 and TRBJ1-1; D is perhaps TRBD1 (5 bases). Germline V gives CDR1 LNHDA, CDR2 SQIVND (reference sequence). The CDR3 runs to 13 residues. V shed 3 bases and J shed 7 bases, with 12 bases lying between them. The CDR3 region is CASSIGRGGEAFF. In nucleotides, the CDR3 is TGTGCCAGTAGTATCGGACGGGGGGGTGAAGCTTTCTTT.

J is TRBJ1-2 and V is TRBV6-1; 11 positions agree with TRBD1. The CDR3 is made up of 15 amino acids. V trimming: 5 bases; J trimming: 8 bases; junction bases outside the gene matches: 10. Germline values: CDR1 MNHNS, CDR2 SASEGT. CDR3 in DNA: TGTGCCAGCAGTCTAACGAGGACAGGGGGCGAAGGCTACACCTTC. Translated: CASSLTRTGGEGYTF.

The chain is built from TRBV29-1 and TRBJ2-7, with D possibly TRBD1 on 5 matching bases. The CDR3 extends over 13 amino acids. Germline V gene lookup returns CDR1 SQVTM and CDR2 ANQGSEA. V lost 2 bases to trimming and J lost 2 bases, with 10 bases between them. The DNA of the CDR3 is TGCAGCGTTGAAACAGGCCCAACCTACGAGCAGTACTTC. Translation: CSVETGPTYEQYF.

The chain is built from TRBV6-5 and TRBJ1-3; a weak D match, TRBD1 (6 bases). Germline-derived CDR1 and CDR2 are MNHEY and SVGAGI. Trimming cost V 0 bases and J 3 bases, with 12 bases left between them. The CDR3 is 16 amino acids. As DNA, the CDR3 is TGTGCCAGCAGTTACTCGAGCGGGGGGCGTGGAAACACCATATATTTT. Amino acid sequence: CASSYSSGGRGNTIYF.

The CDR3 is CAISSQTGASTDTQYF. The DNA for the CDR3 is TGTGCCATCAGTTCCCAGACAGGGGCTAGCACAGATACGCAGTATTTT. V usage is TRBV10-3 and J usage is TRBJ2-3, with 8 bases fitting TRBD1. Looked up from germline, CDR1 is ENHRY and CDR2 is SYGVKD. V shed 5 bases, J shed 0 bases, and the junction held 7 bases outside the gene matches. The CDR3 is 16 amino acids.